Here is one TCR beta chain with its context. What it binds is not known. This record belongs to a study of naive and memory T cell subsets. The germline V gene encodes CDR1 SGHRS and CDR2 YFSETQ. V lost 5 bases and J 3 bases, leaving 9 bases between the germline ends. The CDR3 is 12 residues long. Broader study findings: Especially in CD8 cells, naive repertoires contained a few larger clonotypes, possibly CD45RA-re-expressing memory cells. From naive to CM, EM and EMRA, diversity decreased and Gini increased.

After CD4 positive bead selection, the CD4-negative fraction gave CD8 T cells. An equimolar mix of two oligonucleotides served as the beta constant-region primer for TRBC1 and TRBC2. Ligated cDNA was amplified by four rounds of PCR with nested alpha and beta constant-region primers and SP2. TCRdb reprocessed the UMI-ligation and nested PCR reads via MiXCR and lists one record per CDR3 protein. The data show 85,000 to 130,000 distinct CDR3 sequences, about 15% seen once. The source of this sequence is a human donor in good health. The chain joins TRBV5-1 to TRBJ2-7; D remains unclear. The source material was naive CD8+ T cells from blood. The CDR3 is CASSPGVYEQYF. The CDR3 DNA reads as TGCGCCAGCAGTCCCGGCGTCTACGAGCAGTACTTC.